The source of this T cell receptor (beta chain) is a study of PD-1 blockade in classical Hodgkin lymphoma. The study, taken as a whole, reports: By cycle point C4D1, TCR diversity had risen significantly in CD4+ cells (but not CD8+ cells). Patients newly diagnosed and complete responders had comparable baseline diversity. Anyone who began nivolumab under 1 year after ASCT was excluded.

Concerning this clone: What it binds is not known.

Repertoires were generated with immunoSEQ multiplex PCR, while TCRdb's copy carries only in-frame clones and drops some. The sample carries under 13,000 clones, around 76% recorded once. V was shortened by 7 bases and J by 1 base, with 17 bases between the two germline ends. The germline CDR1 and CDR2 sequences are SQVTM and ANQGSEA. There are 15 residues in the CDR3. The sample's time point: cycle 4 day 1 (C4D1), after more than five weeks of nivolumab. All patients experienced relapse after autologous stem cell transplantation, and brentuximab vedotin exposure was variable. Thawed PBMCs yielded CD4+ T cells through magnetic negative selection.

The source is a human donor with classical Hodgkin lymphoma. Sample: CD4+ T cells from blood, taken before the fourth cycle of nivolumab. The chain combines TRBV29-1 with TRBJ2-1; tentatively, D is TRBD2 (6 bases). CDR3 nucleotide sequence: TGCAGCGCCGACGGGAGTAGCGGTTCCTACAATGAGCAGTTCTTC. Protein: CSADGSSGSYNEQFF.